This T cell receptor (beta chain) was recorded in a study of cytomegalovirus exposure and HLA in healthy donors. At the level of the study: Prior work identified some 120 million unique TCR beta sequences in around 170 million T cells. Study-wide results and limits: A later analysis linked a missense variant in DCLRE1C to the trimming of TCR beta V and J genes. In a later analysis, productive TCRs from donors in an Asian-associated ancestry cluster reportedly carried fewer N-insertions than the cohort mean. Earlier analysis found most TCR beta V segments productive about 87% or about 30% of the time.

For this clone: Its specificity is unknown.

Looked up from germline, CDR1 is SEHNR and CDR2 is FQNEAQ (reference sequence). The CDR3 loop spans 16 amino acids. With V trimmed by 1 base and J by 4 bases, 6 bases remained unmatched. PCR primers comprised 60 Vbeta and 13 Jbeta primers. Clones were sequenced by immunoSEQ multiplex PCR, and TCRdb holds only the in-frame ones, with some missing. The repertoire includes over 150,000 clones, 65% to 85% of them detected once, and 2.4% sits in the top ten. The TCR originated in a male donor in good health and CMV-seronegative. V and J are TRBV7-9 and TRBJ2-3; 9 positions match TRBD1. Sequences were obtained from PBMCs. This CDR3 reads CASSLGTGVGADTQYF. The DNA of the CDR3 is TGTGCCAGCAGCTTAGGGACAGGGGTTGGGGCAGATACGCAGTATTTT.